This TCR beta chain was obtained from a study of metastatic and nonmetastatic thyroid tumors. From the PCR reads, TCRdb re-called clones with MiXCR. The sample holds 40,000 or so clones, approximately 12% seen once. The CDR3 has 13 residues. The V end lost 5 bases, the J end lost 7 bases, and 14 bases lay between the germline ends. CDR1 and CDR2 (germline): SGHAT, FQDESV (reference sequence). The table lists this clone with many counts. Before thyroid surgery, none of the patients had received any treatment. The chain has TRBV11-1 and TRBJ1-1; TRBD1 might be the D (5 bases). The receptor was derived from a female donor with papillary thyroid cancer or a benign thyroid nodule (not recorded which). Some clones in this sample may be carry-over from other donors' samples. The sample taken for sequencing was blood. The CDR3 spells CASSDGRGVEAFF. CDR3 DNA: TGTGCCAGCAGCGACGGACGGGGGGTTGAAGCTTTCTTT. Combining the CDR3 with reference TRBV11-1 and TRBJ1-1 gives the whole variable domain EAEVAQSPRYKITEKSQAVAFWCDPISGHATLYWYRQILGQGPELLVQFQDESVVDDSQLPKDRFSAERLKGVDSTLKIQPAELGDSAMYLCASSDGRGVEAFFGQGTRLTVV.